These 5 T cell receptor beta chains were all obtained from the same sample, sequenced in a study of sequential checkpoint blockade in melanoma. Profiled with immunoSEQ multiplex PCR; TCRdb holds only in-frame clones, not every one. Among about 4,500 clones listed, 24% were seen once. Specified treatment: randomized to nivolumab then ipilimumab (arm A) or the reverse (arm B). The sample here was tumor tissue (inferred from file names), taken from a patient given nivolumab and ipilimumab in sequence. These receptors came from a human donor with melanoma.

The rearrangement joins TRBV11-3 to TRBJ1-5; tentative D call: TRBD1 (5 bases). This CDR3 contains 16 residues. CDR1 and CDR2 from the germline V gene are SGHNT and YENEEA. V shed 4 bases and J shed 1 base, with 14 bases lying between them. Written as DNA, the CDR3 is TGTGCCAGCAGCTCCGCCTTGGAGGGGAGCAATCAGCCCCAGCATTTT. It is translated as CASSSALEGSNQPQHF.

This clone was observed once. CDR3 loop: CSVTGSSGANVLTF. In DNA form, the CDR3 reads TGCAGCGTGACAGGGAGTTCTGGGGCCAACGTCCTGACTTTC. The chain links TRBV29-1 to TRBJ2-6; 7 positions match TRBD1. V shed 6 bases, J shed 1 base, and the junction held 3 bases outside the gene matches. CDR3 size: 14 residues. The germline gives CDR1 SQVTM, CDR2 ANQGSEA.

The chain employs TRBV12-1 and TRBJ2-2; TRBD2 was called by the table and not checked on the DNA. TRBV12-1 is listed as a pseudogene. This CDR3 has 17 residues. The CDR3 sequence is CASSADLAGALTGELFF. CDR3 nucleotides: TGTGCCAGCAGCGCCGATCTAGCGGGGGCTCTCACCGGGGAGCTGTTTTTT.

CDR3 sequence reads: CASSPQQEGTEAFF. CDR3 bases: TGTGCCAGCTCACCACAACAGGAGGGTACTGAAGCTTTCTTT. This chain connects TRBV18 to TRBJ1-1, with D possibly TRBD1 on 5 matching bases. This CDR3 spans 14 amino acids. The germline gives CDR1 KGHSH, CDR2 LQKENI. V lost 1 base, J lost 5 bases, and 11 bases lay in between.

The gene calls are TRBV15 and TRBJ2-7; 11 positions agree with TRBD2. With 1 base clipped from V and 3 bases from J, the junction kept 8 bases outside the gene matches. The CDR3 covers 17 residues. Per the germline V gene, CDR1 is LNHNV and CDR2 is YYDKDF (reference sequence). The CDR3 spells CATSRVALAGDVYEQYF. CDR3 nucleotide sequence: TGTGCCACCAGCAGAGTTGCACTAGCGGGAGATGTCTACGAGCAGTACTTC.